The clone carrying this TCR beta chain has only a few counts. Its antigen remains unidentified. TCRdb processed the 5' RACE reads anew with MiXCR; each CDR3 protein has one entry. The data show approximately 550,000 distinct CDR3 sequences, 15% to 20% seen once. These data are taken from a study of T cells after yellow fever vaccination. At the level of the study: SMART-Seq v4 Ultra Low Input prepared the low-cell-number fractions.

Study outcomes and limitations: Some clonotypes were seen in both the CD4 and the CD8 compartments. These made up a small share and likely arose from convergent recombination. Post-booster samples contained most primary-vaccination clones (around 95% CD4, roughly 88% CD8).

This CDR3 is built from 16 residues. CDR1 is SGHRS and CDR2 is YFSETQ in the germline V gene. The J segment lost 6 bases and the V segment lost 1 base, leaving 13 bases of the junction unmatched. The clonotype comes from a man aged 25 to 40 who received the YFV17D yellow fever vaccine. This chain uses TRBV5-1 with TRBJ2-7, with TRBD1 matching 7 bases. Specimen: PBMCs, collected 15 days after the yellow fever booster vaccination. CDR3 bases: TGCGCCAGCAGCTTGACAACCGGGACAGCCGTCCGCGAGCAGTACTTC. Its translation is CASSLTTGTAVREQYF.